The 23 T cell receptor beta chains below come from one sample, sequenced in a study of blood T cell repertoires in COVID-19. Clones were sequenced by immunoSEQ multiplex PCR, and TCRdb holds only the in-frame ones, with some missing. Altogether about 150,000 clones are present, around four fifths being singletons, with the ten largest covering roughly 18%. The sample comprised peripheral blood. These receptor sequences come from a woman aged 70-85 years who had recovered from COVID-19.

This chain connects TRBV18 to TRBJ2-5, with 11 bases lining up with TRBD1. CDR1 and CDR2 (germline): KGHSH, LQKENI. This CDR3 has 14 residues. The V gene end was trimmed by 3 bases and the J gene end by 4 bases; junction bases not matched to a gene: 1. The CDR3 nucleotides are TGTGCCAGCTCACCGGGACAGGGGGTAGAGACCCAGTACTTC. Amino acids: CASSPGQGVETQYF.

The gene calls are TRBV7-2 and TRBJ2-3, with 8 bases aligning to TRBD2. Trimming took 1 base from V and 1 from J; bases not matched to a gene: 7. Germline CDR1 reads SGHTA; CDR2 reads FQGNSA. The CDR3 consists of 17 residues. As DNA, the CDR3 is TGTGCCAGCAGCTTAGTTCCAGCGGGGGCCGGCACAGATACGCAGTATTTT. Translating gives CASSLVPAGAGTDTQYF.

J is TRBJ2-4 and V is TRBV19; D is unresolved. CDR3 length: 16 residues. V lost 1 base, J lost 0 bases, and 10 bases lay in between. Germline lookup yields CDR1 LNHDA and CDR2 SQIVND (reference sequence). This CDR3 reads CASSIVGQPAKNIQYF. In DNA, the CDR3 is TGTGCCAGTAGTATAGTTGGGCAGCCAGCCAAAAACATTCAGTACTTC.

The chain links TRBV10-3 to TRBJ1-6; possibly TRBD1 for D (5 bases). With 6 bases removed from V and 10 bases from J, the gap between germline ends came to 13 bases. Germline V gene lookup returns CDR1 ENHRY and CDR2 SYGVKD. CDR3 length: 13 amino acids. The CDR3 coding sequence is TGTGCCATCAGGGGACTTCGGGAATCACCCCTCCACTTT. It encodes CAIRGLRESPLHF.

The chain uses TRBV9 and TRBJ1-2; 7 nucleotides align to TRBD1. The germline gives CDR1 SGDLS, CDR2 YYNGEE. V lost 3 bases to trimming and J lost 6 bases; unmatched junction nucleotides: 11. The CDR3 length is 15 residues. For the CDR3, the DNA is TGTGCCAGCAGCGCAGACCCTGGACAGGTCAATGGCTACACCTTC. It codes for CASSADPGQVNGYTF.

V usage is TRBV10-3 and J usage is TRBJ2-7; TRBD1 is a possible D gene (8 bases). The V gene lost 6 bases and the J gene lost 3 bases, with 18 bases spanning the gap. CDR1 is ENHRY and CDR2 is SYGVKD in the germline V gene. This CDR3 has 15 residues. The CDR3 loop is CAIREGGTGVYEQYF. The DNA of the CDR3 is TGTGCCATCAGGGAGGGGGGGACAGGAGTCTACGAGCAGTACTTC.

The chain recombines TRBV9 with TRBJ2-7, with D possibly being TRBD1 (7 bases). The CDR3 has 15 amino acids. Trimming took off 0 bases at V and 5 bases at J, with 15 bases between the two ends. Germline V lookup: CDR1 SGDLS, CDR2 YYNGEE. This chain's CDR3 is CASSVAGRGDDEQYF. The DNA for the CDR3 is TGTGCCAGCAGCGTAGCGGGCAGGGGGGACGACGAGCAGTACTTC.

The chain employs TRBV9 and TRBJ1-2; tentatively, D is TRBD1 (5 bases). Germline loops: CDR1 SGDLS, CDR2 YYNGEE. CDR3 size: 15 residues. Trimming removed 4 bases from V and 8 bases from J, with 21 bases in between. CDR3 protein: CASSPQVGGVGGYTF. The CDR3 DNA sequence: TGTGCCAGCAGCCCCCAAGTGGGGGGGGTAGGGGGCTACACCTTC. Variable domain in full (rest from reference TRBV9 and TRBJ1-2): DSGVTQTPKHLITATGQRVTLRCSPRSGDLSVYWYQQSLDQGLQFLIQYYNGEERAKGNILERFSAQQFPDLHSELNLSSLELGDSALYFCASSPQVGGVGGYTFGSGTRLTVV.

This chain links TRBV7-2 with TRBJ2-1; TRBD2 might be the D (5 bases). The germline gives CDR1 SGHTA, CDR2 FQGNSA. The CDR3 length is 11 residues. V was pared by 7 bases and J by 13 bases, with 14 bases between. CDR3 sequence reads: CASTPASKQFF. CDR3 in DNA: TGTGCCAGCACCCCCGCTAGCAAACAGTTCTTC.

The genes are TRBV7-2 and TRBJ2-7; D possibly corresponds to TRBD2 (5 bases). The ends were cut back, 1 base at V and 2 bases at J, with 15 bases in the middle. This CDR3 spans 16 amino acids. Germline V gene lookup returns CDR1 SGHTA and CDR2 FQGNSA. The CDR3 protein is CASSLGAEAAPYEQYF. In DNA form, the CDR3 reads TGTGCCAGCAGCTTAGGAGCGGAGGCGGCCCCCTACGAGCAGTACTTC.

The V gene is TRBV24-1, the J gene TRBJ2-4; the D gene is possibly TRBD1 (6 bases). The V and J ends lost 11 bases and 2 bases respectively, with 12 bases between them. Germline assignment: CDR1 KGHDR and CDR2 SFDVKD. The CDR3 contains 13 residues. CDR3 loop: CASQQGSKNIQYF. As DNA, the CDR3 is TGTGCCAGCCAACAGGGTTCCAAAAACATTCAGTACTTC.

A note on this clone: The sample carries other DNA sequences with the same CDR3. The chain joins TRBV5-4 to TRBJ2-5, with 8 bases fitting TRBD1. The V gene end was trimmed by 0 bases and the J gene end by 3 bases; junction bases not matched to a gene: 4. The CDR3 spans 15 residues. Germline CDR1 SGHNT, CDR2 YYREEE (reference sequence). The CDR3 region is CASSLVAGGEETQYF. CDR3 sequence (DNA): TGTGCCAGCAGCTTGGTCGCAGGGGGCGAAGAGACCCAGTACTTC.

This chain joins TRBV7-2 and TRBJ2-1; D gene uncertain. The germline gives CDR1 SGHTA, CDR2 FQGNSA. The ends were cut back, 2 bases at V and 0 bases at J, with 14 bases in the middle. The CDR3 covers 17 residues. As DNA, the CDR3 is TGTGCCAGCAGCTTATCCCCCCAGATTGGCTCCTACAATGAGCAGTTCTTC. This codes for CASSLSPQIGSYNEQFF.

The CDR3 bases are TGTGCCAGCAGCCCACAACTAGGCCCCCACCTAAATGAGCAGTTCTTC. Its protein product is CASSPQLGPHLNEQFF. This chain uses TRBV13 with TRBJ2-1; possible D gene TRBD2, 5 bases. Germline CDR1 and CDR2: PRHDT and FYEKMQ (reference sequence). The CDR3 is made up of 16 amino acids. Trimming stripped 5 bases from V and 7 bases from J, with 21 bases between.

This rearrangement joins TRBV19 to TRBJ1-4, with D maybe TRBD1 (5 bases). Trimming took 6 bases from V and 6 from J, leaving 17 bases between them. Germline lookup yields CDR1 LNHDA and CDR2 SQIVND (reference sequence). This CDR3 region has 15 residues. The CDR3 sequence: CASSDRGTGDEKLFF. In DNA form, the CDR3 reads TGTGCCAGTAGCGACCGGGGGACCGGAGATGAAAAACTGTTTTTT.

V is TRBV7-3 and J is TRBJ1-5; D is uncertain. Trimming shortened V by 2 bases and J by 5 bases, and 7 bases separated the two germline ends. CDR3 length equals 13 residues. Germline CDR1 is SGHTA and CDR2 is FQGTGA. Written as DNA, the CDR3 is TGTGCCAGCAGCTTAGGGCCGGATCAGCCCCAGCATTTT. This translates into CASSLGPDQPQHF.

The chain couples TRBV3-1 (or the pseudogene TRBV3-2) to TRBJ1-1; D call uncertain. The V and J ends lost 4 bases and 5 bases respectively, with 5 bases between them. The CDR3 extends over 11 amino acids. Germline values: CDR1 LGHDT, CDR2 YNNKEL (reference sequence). CDR3 DNA sequence: TGTGCCAGCAGCCGCGGGACTGAAGCTTTCTTT. It codes for CASSRGTEAFF.

The chain carries TRBV6-2 or TRBV6-3 and TRBJ1-1; D not resolved. CDR1 is MNHEY and CDR2 is SVGEGT in the germline V gene. V lost 2 bases and J lost 1, with 5 bases in between. The CDR3 has 13 residues. The CDR3 sequence: CASSYGRNTEAFF. In DNA form, the CDR3 reads TGTGCCAGCAGTTACGGCAGGAACACTGAAGCTTTCTTT.

The V gene is TRBV19, the J gene TRBJ1-4; 9 bases line up with TRBD1. V lost 6 bases and J lost 8; bases outside the gene matches: 7. The CDR3 contains 14 residues. Germline assignment: CDR1 LNHDA and CDR2 SQIVND (reference sequence). The CDR3 region is CASSADRGDEKLFF. The CDR3, as DNA: TGTGCCAGTAGCGCCGACAGGGGGGACGAAAAACTGTTTTTT.

The CDR3 region has the DNA TGTGCCAGCACCCGGGGGCGGGGGGAGACCCAGTACTTC. Its protein is CASTRGRGETQYF. The chain links TRBV7-2 to TRBJ2-5; a possible D gene is TRBD2 (7 bases). Trimming left V 7 bases short and J 5 bases short, with 14 bases between. This CDR3 comprises 13 residues. CDR1 and CDR2 from the germline V gene are SGHTA and FQGNSA.

The rearrangement links TRBV7-2 to TRBJ2-1; 9 bases agree with TRBD2. Germline loops: CDR1 SGHTA, CDR2 FQGNSA. The CDR3 is 17 amino acids. The V segment lost 6 bases and the J segment 2 bases; nucleotides outside the gene matches: 11. The CDR3 DNA reads TGTGCCAGCAGGTGGCCTAGCGGGACCCAAGCCTACAATGAGCAGTTCTTC. Amino acid sequence: CASRWPSGTQAYNEQFF.

This clone appeared a few times. The chain is built from TRBV7-8 and TRBJ1-3; 11 bases match TRBD1. The CDR3 consists of 16 residues. J gave up 0 bases and V 5 bases, and 3 bases lay outside the gene matches. In germline, CDR1 is SGHVS, CDR2 FQNEAQ. CDR3 nucleotides: TGTGCCAGCAGCCCCGGACAGGGGGCCTCTGGAAACACCATATATTTT. Its protein product is CASSPGQGASGNTIYF.

This chain uses TRBV9 with TRBJ1-1; TRBD1 might be the D (5 bases). Germline V gene data show CDR1 as SGDLS and CDR2 as YYNGEE. Trimming shortened V by 0 bases and J by 4 bases, and 10 bases separated the two germline ends. The CDR3 is 14 amino acids. This chain's CDR3 is CASSVASRATEAFF. The DNA for the CDR3 is TGTGCCAGCAGCGTAGCGAGCAGGGCCACTGAAGCTTTCTTT.